This T cell receptor beta chain stems from a study of blood T cell repertoires in COVID-19. Study-level information: PBMCs, B-cell-depleted T cells, or T cells were the source of the cDNA or gDNA that made up the material.

Unmatched junction bases numbered 9, after V lost 0 bases and J lost 6 bases. Germline CDR1 and CDR2: LGHNA and YNFKEQ. The CDR3 has 17 residues. In the source study's methods: Researchers report that nucleated cell counts were estimated from reference gene primer amplification. Assay: immunoSEQ multiplex PCR; the TCRdb copy retains only in-frame clones and omits some. D and trimming come from the DNA, and the V and J calls and clone size come from that table. The table lists 370,000 or so clones, more than 65% of them singletons, with 1.1% in the top ten. V usage is TRBV4-2 and J usage is TRBJ1-5, with TRBD1 identical over 9 bases. The sample was peripheral blood. The source is a human donor with acute or convalescent COVID-19. The donor label of this sample is uncertain. DNA for the CDR3: TGTGCCAGCAGCCAAGAATATAGGACAGGGGTGGGTCAGCCCCAGCATTTT. Protein product: CASSQEYRTGVGQPQHF.